These T cell receptor beta chains were read from a single sample in a study of blood T cell repertoires in COVID-19. The repertoire was sequenced with immunoSEQ multiplex PCR; TCRdb's copy has only in-frame clones and lacks some. The table records around 300,000 clones, around nine tenths of them present only once. The specimen was PBMCs or T cells enriched from blood (not recorded which). These receptors were obtained from a young man who had recovered from COVID-19. CDR3s include the opening cysteine and the closing phenylalanine or tryptophan. D genes are given only for firm matches. Clone size is given for some rows only: seen once, a few or many times, or a class if the clone is expanded.

v_gene	j_gene	d_gene	abundance	CDR3aa	CDR3nt
TRBV6-5	TRBJ2-7	TRBD1	-	CASSPGTGSVF	TGTGCCAGCTCTCCCGGGACAGGGAGTGTTTTC
TRBV19	TRBJ2-1	TRBD2	-	CASSVSGGASYNEQFF	TGTGCCAGTAGTGTGAGCGGGGGGGCCTCCTACAATGAGCAGTTCTTC
TRBV19	TRBJ1-2	-	few	CASSIELAAGWGYTF	TGTGCCAGTAGTATAGAACTTGCGGCAGGGTGGGGCTACACCTTC
TRBV9	TRBJ1-6	-	-	CASSVEGGANYNSPLHF	TGTGCCAGCAGCGTAGAGGGTGGGGCAAACTATAATTCACCCCTCCACTTT
TRBV5-8	TRBJ1-6	-	-	CASSLGLRPLSFSPLHF	TGTGCCAGCAGCTTGGGACTGAGACCACTTAGTTTCTCACCCCTCCACTTT
TRBV28	TRBJ1-1	-	-	CASSLYGRGAFF	TGTGCCAGCAGTTTATATGGCAGGGGAGCTTTCTTT
TRBV5-1	TRBJ2-2	-	-	CASSLAPQGTGELFF	TGCGCCAGCAGCTTGGCTCCCCAGGGGACCGGGGAGCTGTTTTTT
TRBV27	TRBJ1-4	-	-	CASSLSGAFATNEKLFF	TGTGCCAGCAGTTTATCGGGGGCCTTTGCAACTAATGAAAAACTGTTTTTT
TRBV2	TRBJ2-5	TRBD1	-	CASRLQGHQETQYF	TGTGCCAGCAGGCTACAGGGGCACCAAGAGACCCAGTACTTC
TRBV3-1/TRBV3-2	TRBJ1-3	TRBD1	-	CASSHADRAGIYF	TGTGCCAGCAGCCACGCGGACAGGGCTGGCATATATTTT
TRBV19	TRBJ2-2	TRBD1	-	CASSRQGPNTGELFF	TGTGCCAGTAGTAGACAGGGGCCGAACACCGGGGAGCTGTTTTTT
TRBV10-3	TRBJ2-3	TRBD2	-	CAIMSSGGADTQYF	TGTGCCATCATGTCTAGCGGGGGAGCAGATACGCAGTATTTT
TRBV28	TRBJ2-7	-	-	CASSRSYEQYF	TGTGCCAGCAGTCGCTCCTACGAGCAGTACTTC
TRBV3-1/TRBV3-2	TRBJ1-1	-	-	CASSQPRTANTEAFF	TGTGCCAGCAGCCAGCCACGGACAGCGAACACTGAAGCTTTCTTT
TRBV19	TRBJ1-5	TRBD1	-	CASSMTTGMPRQPQHF	TGTGCCAGTAGTATGACGACAGGGATGCCGCGGCAGCCCCAGCATTTT
TRBV7-9	TRBJ2-7	TRBD1	-	CASSPPWTGGDEQYF	TGTGCCAGCAGCCCCCCGTGGACAGGGGGTGACGAGCAGTACTTC
TRBV18	TRBJ1-1	-	-	CASSPDRATEAFF	TGTGCCAGCTCACCGGACAGAGCCACTGAAGCTTTCTTT
TRBV11-3	TRBJ2-6	TRBD1	-	CASSLSRTGGSGANVLTF	TGTGCCAGCAGCTTATCCCGGACAGGGGGCTCTGGGGCCAACGTCCTGACTTTC
TRBV7-6	TRBJ1-6	-	few	CASSFGDSGSPLHF	TGTGCCAGCAGCTTCGGGGATTCTGGTTCACCCCTCCACTTT
TRBV7-2	TRBJ2-3	-	-	CASSLAGQGTTDTQYF	TGTGCCAGCAGCTTAGCTGGGCAGGGGACCACAGATACGCAGTATTTT
TRBV10-3	TRBJ2-5	TRBD2	-	CAISGGSSGALQETQYF	TGTGCCATCAGTGGAGGATCTAGCGGGGCGCTCCAAGAGACCCAGTACTTC
TRBV5-8	TRBJ2-7	-	-	CASSSSGFYEQYF	TGTGCCAGCAGCTCTTCAGGGTTCTACGAGCAGTACTTC
TRBV5-4	TRBJ2-7	TRBD1	-	CASSSRDRGHYEQYF	TGTGCCAGCAGCTCCCGGGACAGGGGGCACTACGAGCAGTACTTC
TRBV3-1/TRBV3-2	TRBJ1-6	-	-	CASSQGGEASPLHF	TGTGCCAGCAGCCAAGGTGGCGAGGCTTCACCCCTCCACTTT
TRBV5-1	TRBJ1-3	-	-	CASSARQAASGNTIYF	TGCGCCAGCAGCGCCCGACAGGCCGCCTCTGGAAACACCATATATTTT
TRBV2	TRBJ1-5	TRBD1	-	CASSEETGIGHF	TGTGCCAGCAGCGAAGAGACAGGGATTGGGCATTTT
TRBV25-1	TRBJ1-2	-	-	CASSESSGGYTF	TGTGCCAGCAGTGAATCATCAGGGGGCTACACCTTC
TRBV27	TRBJ1-2	-	-	CASRPSTGLNYGYTF	TGTGCCAGCAGGCCCTCTACAGGGCTTAACTATGGCTACACCTTC
TRBV14	TRBJ1-4	-	-	CASSRGGAGEKLFF	TGTGCCAGCAGCCGCGGGGGGGCTGGCGAAAAACTGTTTTTT
TRBV2	TRBJ1-3	-	-	CASNPSGVGFGNTIYF	TGTGCCAGCAACCCGTCAGGGGTTGGTTTTGGAAACACCATATATTTT
TRBV28	TRBJ1-5	-	-	CASSLGGRGHGNQPQHF	TGTGCCAGCAGTTTAGGGGGACGGGGACACGGCAATCAGCCCCAGCATTTT
TRBV7-9	TRBJ2-7	-	-	CASSHETASYEQYF	TGTGCCAGCAGCCACGAGACAGCGTCCTACGAGCAGTACTTC
TRBV7-2	TRBJ2-7	TRBD1	-	CASSFPAGTGAYEQYF	TGTGCCAGCAGCTTCCCCGCCGGGACAGGGGCCTACGAGCAGTACTTC
TRBV9	TRBJ2-6	-	once	CASSSDLAGANVLTF	TGTGCCAGCAGCTCAGACTTGGCTGGGGCCAACGTCCTGACTTTC
TRBV28	TRBJ1-3	-	-	CASRAPGNTIYF	TGTGCCAGCAGGGCCCCAGGAAACACCATATATTTT
TRBV28	TRBJ2-7	TRBD1	-	CASSYGQGPYEQYF	TGTGCCAGCAGTTACGGACAGGGACCCTACGAGCAGTACTTC
TRBV5-1	TRBJ1-1	-	-	CASSLSQGSWYTEAFF	TGCGCCAGCAGCTTGAGTCAGGGTAGTTGGTATACTGAAGCTTTCTTT
TRBV3-1/TRBV3-2	TRBJ2-7	TRBD1	-	CASSQGGQAYYEQYF	TGTGCCAGCAGCCAAGGGGGACAGGCCTACTACGAGCAGTACTTC
TRBV5-5	TRBJ1-1	-	few	CASSWDINTEAFF	TGTGCCAGCAGCTGGGACATCAACACTGAAGCTTTCTTT
TRBV28	TRBJ2-7	-	once	CASSLTSSYEQYF	TGTGCCAGCAGTCTGACTAGCTCCTACGAGCAGTACTTC
TRBV7-3	TRBJ2-5	TRBD2	-	CASSLGLAGGQETQYF	TGTGCCAGCAGCTTGGGACTAGCGGGCGGCCAAGAGACCCAGTACTTC
TRBV6-2/TRBV6-3	TRBJ1-2	TRBD1	once	CASSYRQGESYTF	TGTGCCAGCAGTTACCGCCAGGGGGAGTCCTACACCTTC
TRBV28	TRBJ2-7	-	-	CASRGGGKSYEQYF	TGTGCCAGCAGGGGTGGAGGGAAGAGCTACGAGCAGTACTTC
TRBV5-1	TRBJ2-5	TRBD1	-	CASSASTGPQETQYF	TGCGCCAGCAGCGCATCGACAGGGCCCCAAGAGACCCAGTACTTC
TRBV3-1/TRBV3-2	TRBJ1-2	TRBD1	-	CASSFLDPGQDNYGYTF	TGTGCCAGCAGCTTCCTTGATCCGGGACAGGACAACTATGGCTACACCTTC
TRBV28	TRBJ2-7	TRBD1	-	CASSLGQGPSHYEQYF	TGTGCCAGCAGTTTGGGACAGGGGCCCTCGCATTACGAGCAGTACTTC
TRBV27	TRBJ2-5	-	-	CASSFGAGYSRETQYF	TGTGCCAGCAGTTTTGGGGCGGGGTATTCAAGGGAGACCCAGTACTTC
TRBV11-1	TRBJ1-3	-	-	CASSSTGSSGNTIYF	TGTGCCAGCAGCTCGACGGGCTCTAGCGGAAACACCATATATTTT
TRBV7-9	TRBJ1-4	-	-	CASSLVGSLEKLFF	TGTGCCAGCAGCTTAGTTGGCAGTCTTGAAAAACTGTTTTTT